A single sample is the source of the 22 T cell receptor beta chains below, sequenced in a study of T-cell reconstitution after alpha-beta-depleted transplantation in children. Unique molecular identifiers were used to barcode this TCRbeta library. TCRdb re-derived calls from the PCR reads in MiXCR, one entry per CDR3 protein. The sample contains about 480,000 distinct CDR3 sequences, about an eighth of which appear only once. Sample: PBMCs from the stem cell graft donor, taken from the stem cell graft. Every receptor here comes from a human donor who donated a stem cell graft to a child with combined immunodeficiency.

This chain links TRBV7-2 with TRBJ2-2; 9 bases line up with TRBD2. This CDR3 contains 15 residues. V was pared by 0 bases and J by 6 bases, with 2 bases of the junction left unmatched. CDR1 SGHTA and CDR2 FQGNSA come from the germline V gene. CDR3 bases: TGTGCCAGCAGCTTAGCGGGCGGGGGGGCCGGGGAGCTGTTTTTT. Translated, it gives CASSLAGGGAGELFF.

Note on this clonotype: This may arise from a read error, as a much more abundant clone is one base away. The rearrangement uses TRBV6-6 and TRBJ1-4; D gene unclear. The CDR3 length is 12 residues. Germline V gives CDR1 MNHNY, CDR2 SVGAGI (reference sequence). CDR3 amino acids: CSSRVRDEKLFF. DNA for the CDR3: TGTTCCAGCCGTGTACGGGATGAAAAACTGTTTTTT.

At least ten counts were recorded for this clonotype. The rearrangement links TRBV12-3 or TRBV12-4 to TRBJ2-2; 8 bases line up with TRBD2. There are 16 residues in the CDR3. V lost 6 bases, J lost 1 base, and 7 bases stayed unmatched. The CDR3 loop reads CASSRSGRWNTGELFF. The CDR3, as DNA: TGTGCCAGCAGCCGCAGCGGGAGATGGAACACCGGGGAGCTGTTTTTT.

There are many counts of this clonotype. This sequence joins TRBV6-1 and TRBJ2-1; 10 bases fit TRBD1. The CDR3 is 15 residues long. Trimming cost V 6 bases and J 9 bases; bases outside gene matches: 11. CDR1 and CDR2 (germline): MNHNS, SASEGT. The CDR3 DNA reads as TGTGCCAGCAGCCCGACCGGGACAGGGGTGGGTGAGCAGTTCTTC. It specifies CASSPTGTGVGEQFF.

This clonotype was seen a handful of times. The CDR3 loop reads CASSDRLAGAYNEQFF. In DNA, the CDR3 is TGTGCCAGCAGTGATCGACTAGCGGGAGCCTACAATGAGCAGTTCTTC. The V and J genes are TRBV2 and TRBJ2-1; 12 bases are a match to TRBD2. From germline, CDR1 is SNHLY and CDR2 FYNNEI. The J segment lost 2 bases and the V segment lost 3 bases, leaving 2 bases of the junction unmatched. The CDR3 length is 16 residues.

V gene TRBV7-8 combines with J gene TRBJ2-3; D gene uncertain. The V gene's germline CDR1 is SGHVS and CDR2 FQNEAQ. Trimming pared 3 bases from V and 0 bases from J, leaving 13 bases between. CDR3 size: 16 residues. In DNA form, the CDR3 reads TGTGCCAGCAGCTTTCTTGCACCCGAGAGCACAGATACGCAGTATTTT. This gives the protein CASSFLAPESTDTQYF.

This chain links TRBV29-1 with TRBJ2-1, with D perhaps matching TRBD1 (6 bases). Trimming left V 5 bases short and J 7 bases short, with 9 bases between. From germline, CDR1 is SQVTM and CDR2 ANQGSEA. This CDR3 is 11 amino acids long. The CDR3 protein is CSVSRGNEQFF. The CDR3 DNA reads TGCAGCGTTTCCAGGGGTAATGAGCAGTTCTTC.

The chain joins TRBV27 to TRBJ1-1, with 7 bases aligning to TRBD1. CDR3 length equals 13 residues. Germline-derived CDR1 and CDR2 are MNHEY and SMNVEV (reference sequence). The ends lost 3 bases at V and 7 bases at J; junction bases unmatched: 5. The CDR3 region has the DNA TGTGCCAGCAGTTTTGGACAGGACTATGAAGCTTTCTTT. As protein: CASSFGQDYEAFF.

The chain is built from TRBV7-2 and TRBJ2-1; perhaps TRBD2 as D (5 bases). V lost 4 bases to trimming and J lost 15 bases, with 19 bases between them. The CDR3 loop spans 13 amino acids. Germline V CDR1 and CDR2: SGHTA, FQGNSA. As DNA, the CDR3 is TGTGCCAGCAGCTCGGATAAGGGCCGGGATCCGTTCTTC. Translation: CASSSDKGRDPFF. Looking up the rest from reference TRBV7-2 and TRBJ2-1 gives the full variable domain: GAGVSQSPSNKVTEKGKDVELRCDPISGHTALYWYRQSLGQGLEFLIYFQGNSAPDKSGLPSDRFSAERTGGSVSTLTIQRTQQEDSAVYLCASSSDKGRDPFFGPGTRLTVL.

This clonotype was seen more than once but under ten times. This chain links TRBV11-2 with TRBJ2-5; 10 bases agree with TRBD2. Germline trimming cut 5 bases from V and 5 bases from J; bases unmatched to any gene: 11. The germline V gene has CDR1 SGHAT and CDR2 FQNNGV. There are 16 residues in the CDR3. In nucleotides, the CDR3 is TGTGCCAGCAGCCAGATCGGTGTAGCGGGGGGTGAGACCCAGTACTTC. Its translation is CASSQIGVAGGETQYF.

This clonotype was counted only a few times. The CDR3 reads CASSLTRLIPETQYF. In nucleotides, the CDR3 is TGTGCCAGCAGCTTAACGCGGCTCATCCCAGAGACCCAGTACTTC. This chain uses TRBV7-9 with TRBJ2-5, with D unresolved. The CDR3 sequence is 15 residues long. Germline CDR1 and CDR2: SEHNR and FQNEAQ (reference sequence). V lost 2 bases and J lost 4, with 14 bases in between.

There are many counts of this clonotype. The chain joins TRBV7-2 to TRBJ2-2, with unresolved D. V was cut by 4 bases and J by 0 bases, with 6 bases left in between. The CDR3 is 14 residues long. CDR1 and CDR2 from the germline V gene are SGHTA and FQGNSA. The CDR3 DNA follows: TGTGCCAGCAGCTCTAACGCGAACACCGGGGAGCTGTTTTTT. It encodes CASSSNANTGELFF.

This clonotype has more than one count but fewer than ten. The gene calls are TRBV4-3 and TRBJ2-6; D ambiguous. CDR3 length: 16 residues. Germline loops: CDR1 LGHNA, CDR2 YSLEER. Trimming shortened V by 0 bases and J by 2 bases, and 8 bases separated the two germline ends. This CDR3 reads CASSQDSVTGANVLTF. For the CDR3, the DNA is TGCGCCAGCAGCCAAGATTCCGTGACTGGGGCCAACGTCCTGACTTTC.

V gene TRBV12-3 or TRBV12-4 combines with J gene TRBJ2-5; 9 nucleotides match TRBD1. CDR3 length equals 15 residues. J lost 4 bases, V lost 2 bases, and 5 bases had no gene match. CDR3 nucleotide sequence: TGTGCCAGCAGTTTATACAGGGGGCTATCAGAGACCCAGTACTTC. It yields the protein CASSLYRGLSETQYF.

In its sample, this clonotype was seen many times. The rearrangement links TRBV4-2 to TRBJ2-1; 11 nucleotides agree with TRBD2. Germline lookup yields CDR1 LGHNA and CDR2 YNFKEQ. V was pared by 3 bases and J by 8 bases, with 9 bases of the junction left unmatched. This CDR3 has 16 residues. CDR3 DNA: TGTGCCAGCAGCCATATTAGCGGGGGGGCCTGGGATGAGCAGTTCTTC. The encoded protein is CASSHISGGAWDEQFF.

There are many counts of this clonotype. V is TRBV6-1 and J is TRBJ2-1; D unclear. The V gene lost 7 bases and the J gene lost 3 bases, with 13 bases spanning the gap. This CDR3 spans 14 amino acids. The germline gives CDR1 MNHNS, CDR2 SASEGT. CDR3 DNA: TGTGCCAGCACCCCCCAAAGACACTACAATGAGCAGTTCTTC. As protein: CASTPQRHYNEQFF.

The CDR3 spells CASSQGRSLNTEAFF. The CDR3 nucleotides are TGCGCCAGCAGCCAGGGCAGGTCCTTGAACACTGAAGCTTTCTTT. The rearrangement joins TRBV4-3 to TRBJ1-1; D gene ambiguous. This CDR3 has 15 residues. The germline gives CDR1 LGHNA, CDR2 YSLEER. V lost 3 bases to trimming and J lost 0 bases, with 11 bases between them.

A few counts support this clonotype. The V call is TRBV2, the J call TRBJ1-2; D gene unclear. Trimming removed 1 base at V and 12 bases at J, with 24 bases between. The CDR3 loop spans 16 amino acids. From germline, CDR1 is SNHLY and CDR2 FYNNEI. The CDR3 DNA reads TGTGCCAGCAGTGAAGAGTTTGTGGGTACGTCTCCGTCTGACACCTTC. It encodes CASSEEFVGTSPSDTF.

This clonotype was found a few times. This sequence joins TRBV15 and TRBJ2-7; possibly TRBD2 for D (5 bases). V was cut by 0 bases and J by 5 bases, with 8 bases left in between. Germline CDR1 reads LNHNV; CDR2 reads YYDKDF (reference sequence). This CDR3 is 13 amino acids long. The CDR3 sequence is CATSRDTRHEQYF. The DNA for the CDR3 is TGTGCCACCAGCAGAGACACTAGGCACGAGCAGTACTTC.

This clonotype occurred a few times. J is TRBJ1-3 and V is TRBV5-1; D unclear. The CDR3 is 16 amino acids. Germline V gene data show CDR1 as SGHRS and CDR2 as YFSETQ. The V end was cut by 1 base, the J end by 4 bases, with 15 bases between. Here the CDR3 reads CASSLNTATGGNTIYF. Here the CDR3 DNA reads TGCGCCAGCAGCTTGAATACGGCGACCGGGGGAAACACCATATATTTT.

The V call is TRBV4-3, the J call TRBJ2-3; D unresolved. Germline assignment: CDR1 LGHNA and CDR2 YSLEER. The CDR3 spans 15 residues. The V end lost 1 base, the J end lost 3 bases, and 11 bases lay between the germline ends. This CDR3 is CASSQGREDTDTQYF. Here the CDR3 DNA reads TGCGCCAGCAGCCAAGGGAGAGAGGATACAGATACGCAGTATTTT.

Ten or more counts support this clonotype. The V call is TRBV7-3, the J call TRBJ2-5; perhaps D is TRBD1 or TRBD2 (7 bases each). The CDR3 consists of 15 residues. CDR1 and CDR2 (germline): SGHTA, FQGTGA. Trimming took 2 bases from V and 7 from J, leaving 17 bases between them. The CDR3 region has the DNA TGTGCCAGCAGCTTAGAGTTGACAGGGAGGGCGACCCAGTACTTC. As protein: CASSLELTGRATQYF.